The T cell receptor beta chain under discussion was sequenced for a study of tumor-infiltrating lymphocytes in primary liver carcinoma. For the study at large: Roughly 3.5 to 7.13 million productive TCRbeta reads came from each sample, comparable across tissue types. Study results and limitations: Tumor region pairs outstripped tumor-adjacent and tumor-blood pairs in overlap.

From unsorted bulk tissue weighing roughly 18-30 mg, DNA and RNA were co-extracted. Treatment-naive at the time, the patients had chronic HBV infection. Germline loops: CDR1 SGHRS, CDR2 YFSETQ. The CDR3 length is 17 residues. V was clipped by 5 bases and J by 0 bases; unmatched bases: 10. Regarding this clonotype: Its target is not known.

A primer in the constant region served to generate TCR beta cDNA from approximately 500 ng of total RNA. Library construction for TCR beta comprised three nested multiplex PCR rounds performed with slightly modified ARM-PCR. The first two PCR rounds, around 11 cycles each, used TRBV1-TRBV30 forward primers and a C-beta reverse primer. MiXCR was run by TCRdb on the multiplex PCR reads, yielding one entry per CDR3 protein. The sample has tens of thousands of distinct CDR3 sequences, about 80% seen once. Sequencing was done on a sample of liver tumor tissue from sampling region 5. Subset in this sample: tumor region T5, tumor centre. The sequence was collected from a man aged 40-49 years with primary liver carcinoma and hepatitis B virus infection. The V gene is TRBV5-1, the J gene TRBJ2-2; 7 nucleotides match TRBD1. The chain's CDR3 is CASSSVQGQTNTGELFF. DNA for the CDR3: TGCGCCAGCAGTTCGGTCCAGGGACAGACGAACACCGGGGAGCTGTTTTTT.